This T cell receptor (beta chain) was found in a study of cytomegalovirus exposure and HLA in healthy donors. Primers: 60 Vbeta forward and 13 Jbeta reverse. TCRdb's copy holds only in-frame clones and misses some; the assay was immunoSEQ multiplex PCR. The table lists about 200,000 clones, approximately 79% of them singletons. The CDR3 length is 14 residues. V shed 6 bases and J 4 bases; nucleotides not matched to a gene: 6. Germline assignment: CDR1 MNHEY and CDR2 SVGAGI. Study-level findings and limits: Later analysis associated a missense DCLRE1C variant with TCR beta V- and J-gene trimming.

Comment on this clone: Its antigen is currently unknown.

The sample was PBMCs. The source of this sequence is a man aged 50 or older in good health and CMV-seronegative. The chain uses TRBV6-5 and TRBJ2-7; 10 nucleotides agree with TRBD2. The CDR3 here is CASRRLAGPYEQYF. CDR3 bases: TGTGCCAGCAGGCGACTAGCGGGTCCTTACGAGCAGTACTTC.